This TCR beta chain derives from a study of T cell responses to AZD1222 COVID-19 vaccine. J was trimmed by 2 bases and V by 4 bases; bases with no gene match: 6. Germline V gene data show CDR1 as LGHDT and CDR2 as YNNKEL (reference sequence). The CDR3 is 15 residues long. Only in-frame clones appear in the TCRdb table, and some are missing; sequencing was by immunoSEQ multiplex PCR. The table has about 150,000 clones, about nine tenths seen once; the top ten hold approximately 1.6%. The sequence was collected from an adult in good health. The specimen comprised peripheral blood, sampled on day 0 of AZD1222 vaccination. V is TRBV3-1 (or the pseudogene TRBV3-2) and J is TRBJ1-1; 8 bases fit TRBD1. Written as DNA, the CDR3 is TGTGCCAGCAGCCCCCGGGGACAGGTCAACACTGAAGCTTTCTTT. Protein: CASSPRGQVNTEAFF.